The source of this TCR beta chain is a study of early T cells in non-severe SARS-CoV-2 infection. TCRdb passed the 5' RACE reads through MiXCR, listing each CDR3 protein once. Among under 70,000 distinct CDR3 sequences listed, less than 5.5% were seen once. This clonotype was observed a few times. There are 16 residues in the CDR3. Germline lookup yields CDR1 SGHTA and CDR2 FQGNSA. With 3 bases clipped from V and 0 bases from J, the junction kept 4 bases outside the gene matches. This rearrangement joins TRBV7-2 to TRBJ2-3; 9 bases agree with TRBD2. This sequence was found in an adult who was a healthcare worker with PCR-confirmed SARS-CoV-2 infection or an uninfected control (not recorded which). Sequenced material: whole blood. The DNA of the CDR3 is TGTGCCAGCAGCTTCGTAGCGGGAGAGAGCACAGATACGCAGTATTTT. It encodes CASSFVAGESTDTQYF.